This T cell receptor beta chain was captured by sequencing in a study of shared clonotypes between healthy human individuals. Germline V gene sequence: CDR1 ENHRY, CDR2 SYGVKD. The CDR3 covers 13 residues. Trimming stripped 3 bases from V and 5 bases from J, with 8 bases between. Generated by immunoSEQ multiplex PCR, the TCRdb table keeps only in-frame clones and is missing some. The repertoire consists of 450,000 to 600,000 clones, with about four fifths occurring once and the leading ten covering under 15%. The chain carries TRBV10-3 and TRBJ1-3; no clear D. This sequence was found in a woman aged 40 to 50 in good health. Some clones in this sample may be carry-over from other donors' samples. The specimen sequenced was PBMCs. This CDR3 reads CAISDQTRNTIYF. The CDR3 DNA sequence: TGTGCCATCAGTGATCAGACCCGAAACACCATATATTTT.